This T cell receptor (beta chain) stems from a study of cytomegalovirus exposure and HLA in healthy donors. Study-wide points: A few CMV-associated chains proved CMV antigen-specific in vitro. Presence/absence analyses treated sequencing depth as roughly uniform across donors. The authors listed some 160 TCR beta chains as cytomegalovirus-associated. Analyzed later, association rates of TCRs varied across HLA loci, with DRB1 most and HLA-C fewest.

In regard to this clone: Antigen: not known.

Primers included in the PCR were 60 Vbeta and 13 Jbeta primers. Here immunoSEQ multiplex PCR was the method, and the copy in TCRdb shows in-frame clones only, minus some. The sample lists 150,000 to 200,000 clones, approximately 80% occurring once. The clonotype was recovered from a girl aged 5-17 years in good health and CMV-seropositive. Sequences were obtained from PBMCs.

The CDR3 loop is CASSLRQGRKSEQFF. The CDR3 nucleotides read TGTGCCAGCAGCTTGCGACAGGGACGTAAAAGTGAGCAGTTCTTC. V usage is TRBV5-8 and J usage is TRBJ2-1, with 7 bases that match TRBD1. This CDR3 is 15 amino acids long. Losses at the gene ends were 1 base for V and 9 bases for J; bases not matched to a gene: 10. Germline V gene data show CDR1 as SGHTS and CDR2 as YDEGEE.